Below are 27 T cell receptor beta chains sequenced from a single sample in a study of beta chain features in type 1 diabetes. The sequenced template was cDNA made from the entire isolated RNA. Only in-frame clones appear in the TCRdb table, and some are missing; sequencing was by immunoSEQ multiplex PCR. Here the sample spans roughly 400,000 clones, about 15% being singletons. The sequenced material came from naive CD4+ T cells from blood. The receptors originated from a woman aged 18 to 35 in good health.

In this sample, this clone turned up a few times. This chain links TRBV2 with TRBJ1-2; 7 nucleotides align to TRBD1. Germline V gene lookup returns CDR1 SNHLY and CDR2 FYNNEI. The CDR3 consists of 14 residues. The ends lost 7 bases at V and 4 bases at J; junction bases unmatched: 9. The CDR3 DNA reads TGTGCCAGCACAGGCACAGGGGCCTTCTATGGCTACACCTTC. Its translation: CASTGTGAFYGYTF.

V usage is TRBV25-1 and J usage is TRBJ2-1, with 15 bases identical to TRBD2. Trimming cost V 8 bases and J 3 bases; bases outside gene matches: 11. CDR3 length: 18 residues. From germline, CDR1 is MGHDK and CDR2 SYGVNS. CDR3 coding DNA: TGTGCCAGCCAAAAGGGAGGACTAGCGGGAGGGTTCTACAATGAGCAGTTCTTC. Translating it yields CASQKGGLAGGFYNEQFF. The variable domain in full, with the rest retrieved from reference TRBV25-1 and TRBJ2-1, is EADIYQTPRYLVIGTGKKITLECSQTMGHDKMYWYQQDPGMELHLIHYSYGVNSTEKGDLSSESTVSRIRTEHFPLTLESARPSHTSQYLCASQKGGLAGGFYNEQFFGPGTRLTVL.

This clone turned up a few times. The chain has TRBV30 and TRBJ1-5; no reliable D call. The CDR3 is 13 amino acids. Germline loops: CDR1 GTSNPN, CDR2 SVGIG (reference sequence). Trimming stripped 5 bases from V and 3 bases from J, with 11 bases between. For the CDR3, the DNA is TGTGCCTGGGACGGCGGAATCAATCAGCCCCAGCATTTT. Translated: CAWDGGINQPQHF. The complete variable domain, with remaining parts taken from reference TRBV30 and TRBJ1-5, reads SQTIHQWPATLVQPVGSPLSLECTVEGTSNPNLYWYRQAAGRGLQLLFYSVGIGQISSEVPQNLSASRPQDRQFILSSKKLLLSDSGFYLCAWDGGINQPQHFGDGTRLSIL.

In this sample, this clone turned up once. V gene TRBV4-3 combines with J gene TRBJ2-4; TRBD1 agrees at 7 bases. This CDR3 spans 15 amino acids. Germline values: CDR1 LGHNA, CDR2 YSLEER. V dropped 5 bases and J dropped 0; count of bases not matched to a gene: 4. The CDR3 here is CASSTRQGAKNIQYF. The CDR3 DNA follows: TGCGCCAGCAGCACCCGACAGGGAGCCAAAAACATTCAGTACTTC.

The table lists this clone with a few counts. DNA for the CDR3: TGCGGATTAGCGTACCAAGAGACCCAGTACTTC. It is translated as CGLAYQETQYF. V gene TRBV29-1 combines with J gene TRBJ2-5; weak D call: TRBD2 (5 bases). This CDR3 has 11 amino acids. CDR1 and CDR2 from the germline V gene are SQVTM and ANQGSEA.

The V gene is TRBV14, the J gene TRBJ2-7, with a tentative D call TRBD1 (6 bases). The CDR3 runs to 13 residues. Looked up from germline, CDR1 is SGHDN and CDR2 is FVKESK. V was cut by 4 bases and J by 2 bases, with 9 bases left in between. The CDR3 is CASSLYRAYEQYF. The CDR3 DNA follows: TGTGCCAGCAGCCTGTACAGGGCCTACGAGCAGTACTTC.

This clone occurred a few times. V and J are TRBV20-1 and TRBJ2-5, with no clear D. Germline lookup yields CDR1 DFQATT and CDR2 SNEGSKA (reference sequence). V dropped 5 bases and J dropped 4 bases, with 8 bases sitting between them. The CDR3 is made up of 11 amino acids. The CDR3 is CSAEILETQYF. The DNA of the CDR3 is TGCAGTGCTGAGATCCTAGAGACCCAGTACTTC.

The chain links TRBV28 to TRBJ2-7, with 13 positions matching TRBD2. From germline, CDR1 is MDHEN and CDR2 SYDVKM. J was trimmed by 4 bases and V by 6 bases; bases with no gene match: 6. The CDR3 has 15 amino acids. The CDR3 region is CASSRGTSGTYEQYF. CDR3 coding DNA: TGTGCCAGCAGCAGAGGGACTAGCGGGACGTACGAGCAGTACTTC.

The genes are TRBV30 and TRBJ2-7; D not resolved. Germline-derived CDR1 and CDR2 are GTSNPN and SVGIG (reference sequence). Trimming took off 4 bases at V and 2 bases at J, with 21 bases between the two ends. This CDR3 spans 16 amino acids. DNA for the CDR3: TGTGCCTGGACCCTAGGTCGGTCGGATCGAACCTACGAGCAGTACTTC. It specifies CAWTLGRSDRTYEQYF.

The chain carries TRBV10-3 and TRBJ2-1; TRBD2 aligns across 9 bases. The germline gives CDR1 ENHRY, CDR2 SYGVKD. The CDR3 runs to 15 residues. Unmatched junction bases numbered 6, after V lost 4 bases and J lost 5 bases. Written as DNA, the CDR3 is TGTGCCATCAGTGGGGCTAGCGGGGCGAACAATGAGCAGTTCTTC. Protein: CAISGASGANNEQFF.

The CDR3 sequence is CASSPPGLQREMREQYF. For the CDR3, the DNA is TGTGCCAGCTCACCCCCAGGCCTCCAGCGGGAGATGCGGGAGCAGTACTTC. The chain is built from TRBV18 and TRBJ2-7; 8 bases match TRBD2. Trimming at V came to 3 bases and at J to 7 bases, leaving 17 bases not matched to a gene. The CDR3 is 17 amino acids. The germline gives CDR1 KGHSH, CDR2 LQKENI.

The genes are TRBV6-1 and TRBJ1-1; 7 nucleotides match TRBD1. The germline gives CDR1 MNHNS, CDR2 SASEGT. This CDR3 comprises 14 residues. Trimming cost V 7 bases and J 0 bases; bases outside gene matches: 5. CDR3 sequence (DNA): TGTGCCAGCACCTGGACAGGCTTGAACACTGAAGCTTTCTTT. Translated: CASTWTGLNTEAFF.

The V gene is TRBV29-1, the J gene TRBJ2-5; the match to TRBD2 covers 7 bases. The CDR3 runs 13 residues. Trimming removed 4 bases from V and 2 bases from J; junction bases left unmatched: 4. In germline, CDR1 is SQVTM, CDR2 ANQGSEA. The CDR3 spells CSVAWGGQETQYF. CDR3 nucleotides: TGCAGCGTTGCCTGGGGGGGTCAAGAGACCCAGTACTTC.

For the CDR3, the DNA is TGCAGCGTTGACCGAGGCCGACAGGGGGCCTACGAGCAGTACTTC. Protein product: CSVDRGRQGAYEQYF. The rearrangement joins TRBV29-1 to TRBJ2-7; 9 bases line up with TRBD1. The CDR3 sequence is 15 residues long. Germline V gene data show CDR1 as SQVTM and CDR2 as ANQGSEA. V shed 3 bases and J 2 bases; nucleotides not matched to a gene: 8.

In this sample, this clone turned up a few times. The V gene is TRBV4-1, the J gene TRBJ1-4; D is ambiguous. Germline-derived CDR1 and CDR2 are MGHRA and YSYEKL. The CDR3 contains 16 residues. With 0 bases removed from V and 4 bases from J, the gap between germline ends came to 12 bases. CDR3: CASSQDRHRNNEKLFF. The CDR3 region has the DNA TGCGCCAGCAGCCAAGATCGTCACAGAAATAATGAAAAACTGTTTTTT.

V is TRBV18 and J is TRBJ2-5, with D possibly matching TRBD2 (6 bases). V gave up 0 bases and J gave up 5 bases, with 16 bases separating them. Germline loops: CDR1 KGHSH, CDR2 LQKENI. The CDR3 runs 16 residues. CDR3 residues: CASSPPPAGLGETQYF. The DNA for the CDR3 is TGTGCCAGCTCACCACCCCCGGCGGGACTGGGGGAGACCCAGTACTTC.

The rearrangement uses TRBV30 and TRBJ2-7; TRBD2 aligns across 7 bases. V lost 4 bases and J lost 3; bases outside the gene matches: 12. The CDR3 contains 15 residues. Germline loops: CDR1 GTSNPN, CDR2 SVGIG (reference sequence). CDR3 sequence reads: CAWMSTGTGGYEQYF. The CDR3, as DNA: TGTGCCTGGATGTCGACCGGGACGGGAGGCTACGAGCAGTACTTC. Variable domain in full (rest from reference TRBV30 and TRBJ2-7): SQTIHQWPATLVQPVGSPLSLECTVEGTSNPNLYWYRQAAGRGLQLLFYSVGIGQISSEVPQNLSASRPQDRQFILSSKKLLLSDSGFYLCAWMSTGTGGYEQYFGPGTRLTVT.

This clone was detected only a few times. The rearrangement uses TRBV30 and TRBJ2-7, with D maybe TRBD1 (5 bases). Trimming pared 4 bases from V and 3 bases from J, leaving 7 bases between. The CDR3 runs to 11 residues. Looked up from germline, CDR1 is GTSNPN and CDR2 is SVGIG (reference sequence). In DNA, the CDR3 is TGTGCCTGGATCACAGGCTACGAGCAGTACTTC. This translates into CAWITGYEQYF.

The J gene is TRBJ2-5, the V gene TRBV28, with a tentative D call TRBD2 (7 bases). CDR1 MDHEN and CDR2 SYDVKM come from the germline V gene. The CDR3 covers 12 residues. The V end was cut by 11 bases, the J end by 3 bases, with 13 bases between. The CDR3 region has the DNA TGTGCCGGCCGAGGGGGGGAAGAGACCCAGTACTTC. Its protein product is CAGRGGEETQYF.

This clone was picked up a small number of times. The chain uses TRBV7-8 and TRBJ1-1; TRBD1 matches at 7 bases. Germline V gene data show CDR1 as SGHVS and CDR2 as FQNEAQ. The CDR3 spans 12 residues. The ends lost 5 bases at V and 7 bases at J; junction bases unmatched: 4. CDR3 sequence (DNA): TGTGCCAGCAGCCGGGACAGCAATGAAGCTTTCTTT. Protein sequence: CASSRDSNEAFF.

The chain couples TRBV14 to TRBJ2-1; weak D call: TRBD2 (6 bases). With 0 bases removed from V and 0 bases from J, the gap between germline ends came to 9 bases. The germline gives CDR1 SGHDN, CDR2 FVKESK. The CDR3 is 16 residues long. CDR3 DNA: TGTGCCAGCAGCCAAGATGCGGGGAGCTCCTACAATGAGCAGTTCTTC. It codes for CASSQDAGSSYNEQFF.

CDR3 DNA sequence: TGTGCCAGCAGCCCGTCCGAGCGCTATGGCTACACCTTC. It is translated as CASSPSERYGYTF. The genes are TRBV7-9 and TRBJ1-2; no clear D gene. V shed 5 bases and J shed 4 bases, with 11 bases lying between them. This CDR3 has 13 residues. Germline V CDR1 and CDR2: SEHNR, FQNEAQ (reference sequence).

This clone was seen only a few times. The chain uses TRBV28 and TRBJ2-7, with D possibly TRBD2 on 6 matching bases. The CDR3 contains 14 residues. Between the trimmed V and J ends, which lost 6 bases and 3 bases, there was a span of 15 bases. Germline-derived CDR1 and CDR2 are MDHEN and SYDVKM. CDR3 residues: CASRDLREDYEQYF. As DNA, the CDR3 is TGTGCCAGCAGAGATCTCAGGGAGGACTACGAGCAGTACTTC.

This clone was counted between two and nine times. The chain combines TRBV9 with TRBJ2-2, with D possibly being TRBD2 (5 bases). The CDR3 runs to 15 residues. Germline V gives CDR1 SGDLS, CDR2 YYNGEE. V was pared by 5 bases and J by 4 bases, with 15 bases between. The CDR3 region is CASRGIASGTGELFF. In DNA, the CDR3 is TGTGCCAGCAGGGGGATAGCGTCGGGCACCGGGGAGCTGTTTTTT.

This clone has just a few counts. V usage is TRBV25-1 and J usage is TRBJ1-1; no clear D gene. The CDR3 is 13 residues long. Germline values: CDR1 MGHDK, CDR2 SYGVNS. V was shortened by 5 bases and J by 4 bases, with 11 bases between the two germline ends. The CDR3 nucleotides are TGTGCCAGCAGTACACACGAGGGCACTGAAGCTTTCTTT. Translating it yields CASSTHEGTEAFF.

The V gene is TRBV7-2, the J gene TRBJ2-7; 11 bases match TRBD1. The CDR3 has 14 residues. CDR1 and CDR2 from the germline V gene are SGHTA and FQGNSA. V trimming: 2 bases; J trimming: 6 bases; junction bases outside the gene matches: 3. The CDR3 reads CASSLLGQGGEQYF. CDR3 nucleotides: TGTGCCAGCAGCTTACTGGGACAGGGGGGCGAGCAGTACTTC.

The rearrangement links TRBV30 to TRBJ2-1, with D unclear. Trimming took 4 bases from V and 1 from J, leaving 11 bases between them. This CDR3 has 14 amino acids. CDR1 GTSNPN and CDR2 SVGIG come from the germline V gene (reference sequence). CDR3 in DNA: TGTGCCTGGATCAAGCGCCTATCCTACAATGAGCAGTTCTTC. Protein: CAWIKRLSYNEQFF. Looking up the rest from reference TRBV30 and TRBJ2-1 gives the full variable domain: SQTIHQWPATLVQPVGSPLSLECTVEGTSNPNLYWYRQAAGRGLQLLFYSVGIGQISSEVPQNLSASRPQDRQFILSSKKLLLSDSGFYLCAWIKRLSYNEQFFGPGTRLTVL.